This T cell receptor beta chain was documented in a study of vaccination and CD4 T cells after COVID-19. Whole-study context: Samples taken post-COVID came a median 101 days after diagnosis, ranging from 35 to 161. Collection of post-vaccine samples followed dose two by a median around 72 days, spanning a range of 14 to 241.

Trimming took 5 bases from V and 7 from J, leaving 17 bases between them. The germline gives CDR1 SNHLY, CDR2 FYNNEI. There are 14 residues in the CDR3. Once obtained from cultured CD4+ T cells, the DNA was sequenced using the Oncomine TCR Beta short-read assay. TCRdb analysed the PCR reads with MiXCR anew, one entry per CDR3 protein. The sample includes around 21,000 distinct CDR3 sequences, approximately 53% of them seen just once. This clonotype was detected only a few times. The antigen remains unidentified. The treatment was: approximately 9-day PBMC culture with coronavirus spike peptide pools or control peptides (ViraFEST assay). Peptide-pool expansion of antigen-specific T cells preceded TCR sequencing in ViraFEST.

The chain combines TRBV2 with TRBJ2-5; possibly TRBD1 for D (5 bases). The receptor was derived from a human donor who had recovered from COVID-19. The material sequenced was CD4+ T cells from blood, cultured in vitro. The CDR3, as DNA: TGTGCCAGCAGTCGGTCGCAGGGCTGGGGGACCCAGTACTTC. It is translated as CASSRSQGWGTQYF.